A single sample gave rise to the 3 T cell receptor beta chains below, sequenced in a study of metastatic and nonmetastatic thyroid tumors. With MiXCR, TCRdb called clones anew from the PCR reads. This table holds roughly 30,000 clones, over 20% found once. The entire patient cohort was treatment-naive prior to thyroid surgery. The sample consisted of blood. The source of these receptors is a female donor with papillary thyroid cancer or a benign thyroid nodule (not recorded which). Some clones in this sample may be carry-over from other donors' samples.

The genes are TRBV27 and TRBJ1-1, with D possibly being TRBD1 (5 bases). This CDR3 region has 13 residues. Trimming cost V 6 bases and J 4 bases, with 12 bases left between them. CDR1 and CDR2 (germline): MNHEY, SMNVEV (reference sequence). The CDR3: CASRLGGTTEAFF. In nucleotides, the CDR3 is TGTGCCAGCAGGTTGGGTGGGACCACTGAAGCTTTCTTT.

This clone has a count of ten or more. The J gene is TRBJ2-7, the V gene TRBV18, with D unclear. Germline V gene data show CDR1 as KGHSH and CDR2 as LQKENI. The CDR3 spans 13 residues. Trimming pared 6 bases from V and 6 bases from J, leaving 15 bases between. CDR3 in amino acids: CASSPQKGSEQYF. CDR3 DNA: TGTGCCAGCTCCCCCCAAAAGGGCAGCGAGCAGTACTTC.

This clone was observed many times. J is TRBJ2-7 and V is TRBV28; 8 positions match TRBD2. The CDR3 loop spans 14 amino acids. From germline, CDR1 is MDHEN and CDR2 SYDVKM. V trimming: 4 bases; J trimming: 3 bases; junction bases outside the gene matches: 5. The CDR3 nucleotides read TGTGCCAGCAGTTCAGCGGGAGCTATCTACGAGCAGTACTTC. Translated: CASSSAGAIYEQYF.